These 32 T cell receptor beta chains were sequenced from one sample in a study of cytomegalovirus exposure and HLA in healthy donors (dated 2017 in TCRdb). Library preparation was by the immunoSEQ multiplex PCR assay. The multiplex PCR relied on a mix of 60 forward primers for TCR Vbeta segments and 13 reverse primers for TCR Jbeta segments. The table comes from immuneACCESS by way of TCRdb, which keeps in-frame sequences with V and J called. Part of the clones is missing from these tables; in studies checked, under half for an unresolved V gene and the rest for unknown reasons. Here the sample has more than 100,000 clones; around 86% occur a single time. Of the sample, less than 10% is held by the ten largest clones. Sequenced material: PBMCs. The receptors were sampled from a woman between 50 and 59 years old in good health and CMV-seropositive.

The gene calls are TRBV6-5 and TRBJ1-2; 9 nucleotides line up with TRBD1. The length of the CDR3 is 15 residues. Germline assignment: CDR1 MNHEY and CDR2 SVGAGI. Trimming removed 4 bases from V and 3 bases from J; junction bases left unmatched: 6. The CDR3 is CASSSGDRAYYGYTF. CDR3 in DNA: TGTGCCAGCAGTTCTGGGGACAGGGCTTACTATGGCTACACCTTC.

The J gene is TRBJ2-1, the V gene TRBV7-3; TRBD2 matches at 11 bases. This CDR3 is built from 17 residues. V shed 5 bases, J shed 7 bases, and the junction held 13 bases outside the gene matches. Germline loops: CDR1 SGHTA, CDR2 FQGTGA. The CDR3 nucleotides read TGTGCCAGCAGCCGCTGGCCGCTAGCGGGGGGAGTTAATGAGCAGTTCTTC. Amino acids: CASSRWPLAGGVNEQFF.

The gene calls are TRBV2 and TRBJ2-5; D is perhaps TRBD2 (5 bases). This CDR3 spans 12 amino acids. Trimming shortened V by 2 bases and J by 5 bases, and 6 bases separated the two germline ends. CDR1 and CDR2 (germline): SNHLY, FYNNEI. This chain's CDR3 is CASSESGETQYF. CDR3 sequence (DNA): TGTGCCAGCAGTGAATCGGGGGAGACCCAGTACTTC.

The chain employs TRBV5-1 and TRBJ2-1; TRBD2 aligns across 8 bases. The J segment lost 3 bases and the V segment lost 1 base, leaving 0 bases of the junction unmatched. Per germline, CDR1 SGHRS and CDR2 YFSETQ. CDR3 length: 14 residues. The chain's CDR3 is CASSLTSGYNEQFF. The CDR3, as DNA: TGCGCCAGCAGCTTGACTAGCGGCTACAATGAGCAGTTCTTC.

V is TRBV28 and J is TRBJ1-1; possible D gene TRBD1, 5 bases. This CDR3 is built from 14 residues. Germline V gene lookup returns CDR1 MDHEN and CDR2 SYDVKM. V was shortened by 2 bases and J by 5 bases, with 12 bases between the two germline ends. The CDR3 region has the DNA TGTGCCAGCAGTTTACAGGGTCCAATGACTGAAGCTTTCTTT. This codes for CASSLQGPMTEAFF.

This chain links TRBV11-2 with TRBJ1-4; 9 bases match TRBD1. V shed 1 base and J 8 bases; nucleotides not matched to a gene: 8. This CDR3 contains 16 residues. Germline V gives CDR1 SGHAT, CDR2 FQNNGV. The CDR3 DNA reads TGTGCCAGCAGCTTAGCAGCCGGGACAGGGAGAGAAAAACTGTTTTTT. This encodes CASSLAAGTGREKLFF.

V is TRBV7-9 and J is TRBJ2-1; D is undetermined. The CDR3 spans 14 residues. V was pared by 7 bases and J by 12 bases, with 22 bases between. The germline gives CDR1 SEHNR, CDR2 FQNEAQ (reference sequence). The CDR3 nucleotides read TGTGCCAGCACCCCACGGGTGGCCTCTTCCTGGCAGTTCTTC. Protein product: CASTPRVASSWQFF.

The J gene is TRBJ2-5, the V gene TRBV13, with unresolved D. CDR3 length: 13 amino acids. Germline V gives CDR1 PRHDT, CDR2 FYEKMQ (reference sequence). V was trimmed by 1 base and J by 5 bases, leaving 8 bases between them. In DNA form, the CDR3 reads TGTGCCAGCAGCTTAGACCCGAGGGAGACCCAGTACTTC. It is translated as CASSLDPRETQYF.

The chain is built from TRBV10-3 and TRBJ1-5; D unclear. The CDR3 extends over 15 amino acids. The V and J ends lost 0 bases and 4 bases respectively, with 10 bases between them. Germline CDR1 is ENHRY and CDR2 is SYGVKD. The chain's CDR3 is CAISESNGGNQPQHF. CDR3 nucleotides: TGTGCCATCAGTGAGTCGAATGGAGGGAATCAGCCCCAGCATTTT.

The chain is built from TRBV7-3 and TRBJ2-2, with 7 bases matching TRBD2. J lost 3 bases, V lost 5 bases, and 9 bases had no gene match. This CDR3 is 16 amino acids long. Germline V lookup: CDR1 SGHTA, CDR2 FQGTGA. CDR3 loop: CASSSGVGLYTGELFF. CDR3 sequence (DNA): TGTGCCAGCAGCAGCGGGGTAGGGTTGTACACCGGGGAGCTGTTTTTT.

This rearrangement joins TRBV10-2 to TRBJ1-6; TRBD1 matches at 7 bases. The CDR3 loop spans 13 amino acids. Unmatched junction bases numbered 6, after V lost 6 bases and J lost 10 bases. CDR1 WSHSY and CDR2 SAAADI come from the germline V gene. For the CDR3, the DNA is TGCGCCAGCAGAATGACAGGGTTATCACCCCTCCACTTT. It codes for CASRMTGLSPLHF.

This clone was seen just once. The chain couples TRBV9 to TRBJ2-7; weak D call: TRBD2 (6 bases). The CDR3 has 14 amino acids. Deletions cut 2 bases from V and 6 bases from J, with 15 bases between. CDR1 and CDR2 from the germline V gene are SGDLS and YYNGEE. The CDR3 DNA sequence: TGTGCCAGCAGCGTCTTATCTCACGGGAGCGAGCAGTACTTC. Protein sequence: CASSVLSHGSEQYF.

The V gene is TRBV6-1, the J gene TRBJ1-2; a possible D gene is TRBD1 (6 bases). Germline CDR1 MNHNS, CDR2 SASEGT. This CDR3 is built from 13 residues. The V and J ends lost 6 bases and 2 bases respectively, with 10 bases between them. The CDR3 sequence: CASSPRGNYGYTF. The CDR3, as DNA: TGTGCCAGCAGCCCCAGGGGAAACTATGGCTACACCTTC.

The CDR3 sequence: CASSYRTGLHYGYTF. DNA for the CDR3: TGTGCCAGCAGTTACCGGACAGGGTTACACTATGGCTACACCTTC. The chain recombines TRBV6-5 with TRBJ1-2; TRBD1 matches at 8 bases. Per the germline V gene, CDR1 is MNHEY and CDR2 is SVGAGI. The trim removed 2 bases at V and 3 bases at J, leaving 5 bases unmatched. There are 15 residues in the CDR3.

The V gene is TRBV10-3, the J gene TRBJ2-5; a weak D match, TRBD1 (6 bases). This CDR3 has 15 amino acids. V lost 4 bases and J lost 4, with 16 bases in between. Germline V CDR1 and CDR2: ENHRY, SYGVKD. The CDR3 sequence: CAISGNTGWGETQYF. The DNA of the CDR3 is TGTGCCATCAGTGGTAACACAGGGTGGGGAGAGACCCAGTACTTC.

The CDR3 DNA is TGTGCCAGCAGCAAAAGGATCTTAAACAGTCAGTACTTC. This encodes CASSKRILNSQYF. The V call is TRBV21-1, the J call TRBJ2-4; the D call of TRBD1 is as the table states it, not checked on the DNA. TRBV21-1 is listed as a pseudogene. The CDR3 sequence is 13 residues long.

The chain couples TRBV9 to TRBJ1-4, with a tentative D call TRBD1 (5 bases). Deletions cut 3 bases from V and 7 bases from J, with 13 bases between. Germline V gene data show CDR1 as SGDLS and CDR2 as YYNGEE. This CDR3 is 14 amino acids long. In DNA, the CDR3 is TGTGCCAGCAGCGCCCAGGGTACCCTTGAAAAACTGTTTTTT. Its protein product is CASSAQGTLEKLFF.

This chain links TRBV6-5 with TRBJ2-7; D remains unclear. Germline CDR1 reads MNHEY; CDR2 reads SVGAGI. There are 12 residues in the CDR3. Trimming took off 5 bases at V and 2 bases at J, with 7 bases between the two ends. CDR3 DNA sequence: TGTGCCAGCAGTCCCACTACCTACGAGCAGTACTTC. Encoded protein: CASSPTTYEQYF.

The chain carries TRBV28 and TRBJ2-5; 7 bases line up with TRBD1. The V gene's germline CDR1 is MDHEN and CDR2 SYDVKM. The CDR3 length is 12 residues. With V trimmed by 4 bases and J by 9 bases, 5 bases remained unmatched. CDR3 protein: CASSYEQGPQYF. The DNA for the CDR3 is TGTGCCAGCAGTTACGAACAGGGGCCCCAGTACTTC.

The V and J genes are TRBV7-9 and TRBJ2-5; D unclear. Germline V gene data show CDR1 as SEHNR and CDR2 as FQNEAQ (reference sequence). The CDR3 is 14 residues long. V lost 3 bases and J lost 4, with 12 bases in between. The CDR3 DNA reads TGTGCCAGCAGCTTCTTAAATAACGGAGAGACCCAGTACTTC. This sequence encodes CASSFLNNGETQYF. Filled out from reference TRBV7-9 and TRBJ2-5, the complete variable domain reads DTGVSQNPRHKITKRGQNVTFRCDPISEHNRLYWYRQTLGQGPEFLTYFQNEAQLEKSRLLSDRFSAERPKGSFSTLEIQRTEQGDSAMYLCASSFLNNGETQYFGPGTRLLVL.

In this sample, this clone turned up once. The chain links TRBV5-1 to TRBJ1-4; D perhaps matches TRBD1 (5 bases). There are 16 residues in the CDR3. V lost 0 bases, J lost 10 bases, and 19 bases lay in between. From germline, CDR1 is SGHRS and CDR2 YFSETQ. The CDR3 reads CASSLEPVGASGKLFF. The CDR3, as DNA: TGCGCCAGCAGCTTGGAACCCGTTGGGGCGAGTGGAAAACTGTTTTTT.

V usage is TRBV6-1 and J usage is TRBJ1-2; unclear D gene. Germline CDR1 MNHNS, CDR2 SASEGT. V was cut by 6 bases and J by 10 bases, with 15 bases left in between. This CDR3 is built from 12 residues. CDR3 region: CASRKAIEDYTF. The CDR3 coding sequence is TGTGCCAGCAGAAAAGCGATAGAGGACTACACCTTC.

The chain employs TRBV25-1 and TRBJ1-1, with 8 bases matching TRBD1. The CDR3 contains 15 residues. Germline V lookup: CDR1 MGHDK, CDR2 SYGVNS. The V gene end was trimmed by 4 bases and the J gene end by 1 base; junction bases not matched to a gene: 5. CDR3 residues: CASSGWTGWNTEAFF. CDR3 nucleotide sequence: TGTGCCAGCAGTGGGTGGACAGGGTGGAACACTGAAGCTTTCTTT.

This clone was found once. This chain connects TRBV4-2 to TRBJ2-1; 9 bases align to TRBD2. The V gene end was trimmed by 4 bases and the J gene end by 1 base; junction bases not matched to a gene: 14. CDR1 and CDR2 (germline): LGHNA, YNFKEQ. CDR3 length equals 19 residues. The CDR3 is CASSRRGAGGPSSYNEQFF. In DNA, the CDR3 is TGTGCCAGCAGCCGTCGCGGGGCGGGAGGGCCCTCGTCCTACAATGAGCAGTTCTTC.

V is TRBV6-5 and J is TRBJ1-2; the match to TRBD1 covers 9 bases. Germline CDR1 is MNHEY and CDR2 is SVGAGI. V gave up 6 bases and J gave up 8 bases; unmatched junction bases: 10. The CDR3 has 14 amino acids. The chain's CDR3 is CASRKQGAASGYTF. DNA for the CDR3: TGTGCCAGCAGAAAACAGGGGGCCGCGAGCGGCTACACCTTC.

The rearrangement joins TRBV7-2 to TRBJ1-6; 7 nucleotides agree with TRBD1. The germline V gene has CDR1 SGHTA and CDR2 FQGNSA. The CDR3 contains 15 residues. Trimming took 4 bases from V and 14 from J; bases not matched to a gene: 14. CDR3 protein: CASSYRPGQILTLHF. CDR3 DNA sequence: TGTGCCAGCAGCTACCGCCCGGGACAGATTTTAACCCTCCACTTT.

This sequence joins TRBV9 and TRBJ2-3; 9 bases are a match to TRBD2. This CDR3 is 19 amino acids long. The V segment lost 4 bases and the J segment 5 bases; nucleotides outside the gene matches: 20. The germline V gene encodes CDR1 SGDLS and CDR2 YYNGEE. CDR3 nucleotides: TGTGCCAGCAGCCCACGAGCGGGAGGAAGGCCACTCTGGGGAGATACGCAGTATTTT. This gives the protein CASSPRAGGRPLWGDTQYF.

The chain couples TRBV30 to TRBJ1-4, with 9 bases that match TRBD1. The junction had 11 bases not matched to a gene; V was cut back by 3 bases and J by 9 bases. This CDR3 is built from 15 residues. CDR1 GTSNPN and CDR2 SVGIG come from the germline V gene (reference sequence). CDR3 protein: CAWSLTGGQGKKLFF. CDR3 bases: TGTGCCTGGAGCTTAACAGGGGGCCAAGGGAAAAAACTGTTTTTT.

V is TRBV6-5 and J is TRBJ1-1, with D possibly TRBD1 on 6 matching bases. The CDR3 is 14 amino acids. Germline values: CDR1 MNHEY, CDR2 SVGAGI. V was cut by 7 bases and J by 4 bases, with 16 bases left in between. This CDR3 is CASTKMGGLTEAFF. CDR3 coding DNA: TGTGCCAGCACCAAAATGGGGGGGCTCACTGAAGCTTTCTTT.

J is TRBJ2-3 and V is TRBV7-3; 9 bases agree with TRBD2. Unmatched junction bases numbered 6, after V lost 4 bases and J lost 4 bases. CDR1 is SGHTA and CDR2 is FQGTGA in the germline V gene. The CDR3 runs to 15 residues. The CDR3 loop reads CASSSLGLASDTQYF. The CDR3 DNA reads TGTGCCAGCAGCTCTTTGGGACTAGCATCAGATACGCAGTATTTT.

The CDR3 spells CASSLYSGQYNYGYTF. CDR3 DNA sequence: TGTGCCAGCAGTCTATACTCGGGACAATATAACTATGGCTACACCTTC. V and J are TRBV27 and TRBJ1-2, with D maybe TRBD1 (6 bases). V shed 5 bases and J shed 1 base, with 17 bases lying between them. This CDR3 has 16 residues. Germline values: CDR1 MNHEY, CDR2 SMNVEV (reference sequence).

The V and J genes are TRBV7-8 and TRBJ1-1; maybe TRBD1 (5 bases). This CDR3 is built from 16 residues. V lost 1 base, J lost 0 bases, and 12 bases lay in between. Germline loops: CDR1 SGHVS, CDR2 FQNEAQ. The CDR3: CASSLVGGWVNTEAFF. CDR3 in DNA: TGTGCCAGCAGCTTAGTGGGGGGTTGGGTGAACACTGAAGCTTTCTTT. The full variable domain, with the rest looked up from reference TRBV7-8 and TRBJ1-1, is GAGVSQSPRYKVAKRGQDVALRCDPISGHVSLFWYQQALGQGPEFLTYFQNEAQLDKSGLPSDRFFAERPEGSVSTLKIQRTQQEDSAVYLCASSLVGGWVNTEAFFGQGTRLTVV.